The entry that follows covers one T cell receptor beta chain sequence. The sample is drawn from a study of blood T cell dynamics during melanoma immunotherapy. Turning to the study itself: Patients with metastatic melanoma got pembrolizumab or nivolumab-ipilimumab as first-line care.

With 7 bases removed from V and 8 bases from J, the gap between germline ends came to 8 bases. The CDR3 length is 9 residues. The germline V gene has CDR1 DFQATT and CDR2 SNEGSKA (reference sequence). For sorted CD8+ subsets, all extracted DNA was loaded. The repertoire was sequenced with immunoSEQ multiplex PCR; TCRdb's copy has only in-frame clones and lacks some. The sample lists 3,500 to 4,000 clones; 97% were seen once. The time point here: pre-treatment baseline. The receptor comes from a human donor with melanoma. V gene TRBV20-1 combines with J gene TRBJ1-2; D ambiguous. Sequencing used effector memory CD8+ T cells from blood, obtained from a patient treated with checkpoint blockade. CDR3 sequence (DNA): TGCAGTGGGGGAGACGGCTACACCTTC. This encodes CSGGDGYTF.